A selection of T cell receptor beta chains follows, all from one sample in a study of Graves' ophthalmopathy and Graves' hyperthyroidism. TCRdb re-derived calls from the multiplex PCR reads in MiXCR, one entry per CDR3 protein. This table holds about 740,000 distinct CDR3 sequences, around 40% found once. The sequencing sample was made of peripheral blood. The receptors shown here come from an adult man with Graves' ophthalmopathy. Each CDR3 is given with its conserved first and last residue. D genes are given only for firm matches. Clone size is stated in some rows and not others, as once, few, many or a class when expanded.

-,TRBJ1-6,TRBV7-2,many,TGTGCCAGCAGCCCATCGACCGGGTCGGTCCTCCACTTT,CASSPSTGSVLHF
TRBD1,TRBJ1-6,TRBV5-1,-,TGCGCCAGCAGCCTGACAGGGCGTTCACCCCTCCACTTT,CASSLTGRSPLHF
-,TRBJ2-7,TRBV20-1,few,TGCAGTGCGAAGTTCTACGAGCAGTACTTC,CSAKFYEQYF
-,TRBJ1-6,TRBV14,-,TGTGCCAGCAGCCAAGATATAGGACAGAATTCACCCCTCCACTTT,CASSQDIGQNSPLHF
-,TRBJ1-3,TRBV7-9,few,TGTGCCAGCAGCTCGTTATCCTTACGTATCCGCTCTGGAAACACCATATATTTT,CASSSLSLRIRSGNTIYF
-,TRBJ1-2,TRBV15,many,TGTGCCACCAGCAGAGAGAGGGCAGGGGGCTACACCTTC,CATSRERAGGYTF
-,TRBJ2-7,TRBV6-1,-,TGTGCCAGCATCCCGGGACGGTGGCCCTACGAGCAGTACTTC,CASIPGRWPYEQYF
TRBD1,TRBJ2-5,TRBV12-3/TRBV12-4,few,TGTGCCAGCAGTCCGGGACAGGGGGCTAAGGAGACCCAGTACTTC,CASSPGQGAKETQYF
-,TRBJ2-2,TRBV2,-,TGTGCCAGCAGTGCTCCCGTGGGCACCGGGGAGCTGTTTTTT,CASSAPVGTGELFF
-,TRBJ1-1,TRBV3-1,-,TGTGCCAGCAGCCAAGGTGCCAGTGGAGCTTTCTTT,CASSQGASGAFF
-,TRBJ2-5,TRBV4-2,-,TGTGCCAGCAGCCAAGTTAGCGGTGAGACCCAGTACTTC,CASSQVSGETQYF
TRBD2,TRBJ2-5,TRBV3-1,-,TGTGCCAGCAGCCAAGATGACGGGAGGGGAGAGACCCAGTACTTC,CASSQDDGRGETQYF
-,TRBJ1-2,TRBV12-3/TRBV12-4,few,TGTGCCAGCAGTTTTTACCCGACGGGGAAGACCCGTTATGGCTACACCTTC,CASSFYPTGKTRYGYTF
-,TRBJ1-1,TRBV13,many,TGTGCCAGCAGCTTAGGCTTTCGGGGGAACACTGAAGCTTTCTTT,CASSLGFRGNTEAFF
TRBD2,TRBJ2-5,TRBV13,-,TGTGCCAGCAGGAGACATAGCGGGGACCAAGAGACCCAGTACTTC,CASRRHSGDQETQYF
-,TRBJ1-6,TRBV20-1,many,TGCAGTGCTAGAGAGCCAGCCTCACCCCTCCACTTT,CSAREPASPLHF
-,TRBJ1-2,TRBV5-4,many,TGTGCCAGCAGCTTGGCCCGGGGTGGCTACACCTTC,CASSLARGGYTF
-,TRBJ2-3,TRBV7-2,many,TGTGCCAGCAGTTCTAGCACAGATACGCAGTATTTT,CASSSSTDTQYF
-,TRBJ2-7,TRBV7-9,many,TGTGCCAGCAGCTCCTACGAGCAGTACTTC,CASSSYEQYF
TRBD2,TRBJ2-5,TRBV5-1,-,TGCGCCAGCAGCCCGGCTTTGGCGGGAGTACTGAGAGAAGAGACCCAGTACTTC,CASSPALAGVLREETQYF
TRBD1,TRBJ1-5,TRBV24-1,-,TGTGCCAGCAGTTACGCAGGGGGCCTTCAGCCCCAGCATTTT,CASSYAGGLQPQHF
-,TRBJ1-1,TRBV10-2,many,TGCGCCAGCAGGGAGACAGGGAACACTGAAGCTTTCTTT,CASRETGNTEAFF
TRBD1,TRBJ1-2,TRBV29-1,-,TGCAGCCTAAGACAGGGGAGCTATGGCTACACCTTC,CSLRQGSYGYTF
-,TRBJ1-5,TRBV24-1,-,TGTGCCAGCAATACCCCAGGAAATCAGCCCCAGCATTTT,CASNTPGNQPQHF
-,TRBJ2-5,TRBV5-6,many,TGTGCCAGCAGCGCACAAGAGACCCAGTACTTC,CASSAQETQYF
-,TRBJ1-2,TRBV20-1,many,TGCAGTGCCAGGGTCGGGGGTCGTGGCTACACCTTC,CSARVGGRGYTF
TRBD2,TRBJ2-5,TRBV7-2,-,TGTGCCAGCAGCTGGGGGGGACTAGTTGGAGAGACCCAGTACTTC,CASSWGGLVGETQYF
-,TRBJ2-7,TRBV29-1,many,TGCAGCGTTGAAGCGGACAGCGCCTACGAGCAGTACTTC,CSVEADSAYEQYF
-,TRBJ1-1,TRBV7-9,many,TGTGCCAGCAGCTTAAACGGATACACTGAAGCTTTCTTT,CASSLNGYTEAFF
-,TRBJ2-7,TRBV19,many,TGTGCCAGTAGTATAGATGCAGGGATCGACGAGCAGTACTTC,CASSIDAGIDEQYF
-,TRBJ1-5,TRBV10-3,-,TGTGCCATCAGTGAGTCCGGAGGGGGAACCAGGGGCGGCAATCAGCCCCAGCATTTT,CAISESGGGTRGGNQPQHF
TRBD1,TRBJ2-2,TRBV7-2,few,TGTGCCAGCAGCTACGGACAGGACAGCACCGGGGAGCTGTTTTTT,CASSYGQDSTGELFF
TRBD1,TRBJ1-1,TRBV15,-,TGTGCCACCAGCAGCAGGGGGGACAGGGATACTGAAGCTTTCTTT,CATSSRGDRDTEAFF
-,TRBJ2-7,TRBV19,-,TGTGCCAGTAGTTTAAGGCAGGACGGAGGCTACGAGCAGTACTTC,CASSLRQDGGYEQYF
TRBD1,TRBJ1-4,TRBV9,few,TGTGCCAGCAGCCAGGCCGGGACAGGGAGCGAAAAACTGTTTTTT,CASSQAGTGSEKLFF
TRBD2,TRBJ2-5,TRBV20-1,-,TGCAGTGTCACGACTAGCGGAGCGGGGCAAGAGACCCAGTACTTC,CSVTTSGAGQETQYF
TRBD2,TRBJ2-7,TRBV4-3,-,TGCGCCAGCAGCCAAGGACTAGCGCCATACGAGCAGTACTTC,CASSQGLAPYEQYF